This TCR beta chain is drawn from a study of cytomegalovirus exposure and HLA in healthy donors. This CDR3 contains 15 residues. V lost 0 bases and J lost 4, with 10 bases in between. The germline V gene encodes CDR1 MNHEY and CDR2 SVGAGI. Details on this clone: Its specificity is unknown.

Study conclusions and caveats: Per a later analysis, 15,000 to 20,000 TCR beta sequences showed association with HLA alleles at 0.05 false discovery rate. Confirmation in vitro established that a few CMV-associated chains were specific for CMV antigens. Rare sequences made up most TCRs, while some public TCRs were found in many donors.

As for the donors, each was a healthy bone marrow donor. PCR was performed using 60 Vbeta and 13 Jbeta primers. Sequencing used immunoSEQ multiplex PCR; TCRdb keeps in-frame clones, though not all of them. The data show about 140,000 clones, 70% to 85% seen once. The clonotype originates from a man aged 40-49 years in good health and CMV-seropositive. The chain combines TRBV6-5 with TRBJ1-5; D perhaps matches TRBD1 (5 bases). Material: PBMCs. CDR3 sequence (DNA): TGTGCCAGCAGTTACTCGTTCCGACAGAATCAGCCCCAGCATTTT. This translates into CASSYSFRQNQPQHF.